What follows are 11 T cell receptor beta chains derived from one specimen sequenced in a study of cytomegalovirus exposure and HLA in healthy donors (dated by TCRdb to about 2017). Library creation used the immunoSEQ multiplex PCR assay. A mixture of 60 forward primers for TCR Vbeta segments and 13 reverse primers for TCR Jbeta segments was used in the multiplex PCR. TCRdb re-hosts the immuneACCESS table, in-frame sequences only. Its copies lack some clones; in the studies checked, an unresolved V gene accounts for under half of them, and the cause for the rest is not known. The sample profile shows over 80,000 clones; 80% to 90% of them were found once. About 3.4% of the sample is in the top ten clones. The sequencing input was PBMCs. The receptor source for this set is a man aged 25-40 years in good health and CMV-seropositive.

The CDR3 DNA sequence: TGTGCCAGCTCACCATTCCAAGCGGGCAACAACTACGAGCAGTACTTC. This sequence encodes CASSPFQAGNNYEQYF. J is TRBJ2-5 and V is TRBV18; a possible D gene is TRBD2 (6 bases). The end of the DNA aligns better with TRBJ2-7, so the J call may be wrong. The CDR3 runs 16 residues. Germline CDR1 is KGHSH and CDR2 is LQKENI.

On this clone: The junction and the germline gene differ at one end; a read error may be behind it. This sequence joins TRBV9 and TRBJ2-7; no reliable D call. This CDR3 contains 14 residues. Germline CDR1 SGDLS, CDR2 YYNGEE. CDR3 DNA: TGTGCCAGCAGCGTAGTCGGGTCCTCCCACGAGCAGTACTTC. This gives the protein CASSVVGSSHEQYF.

This chain links TRBV15 with TRBJ1-5; TRBD1 might be the D (5 bases). The CDR3 extends over 15 amino acids. V lost 1 base and J 3 bases, leaving 10 bases between the germline ends. Germline CDR1 is LNHNV and CDR2 is YYDKDF (reference sequence). The CDR3 nucleotides are TGTGCCACCAGCAGAGCATGGGACTTCAATCAGCCCCAGCATTTT. Translation gives CATSRAWDFNQPQHF.

The chain carries TRBV7-2 and TRBJ2-7; D gene uncertain. V was cut by 5 bases and J by 5 bases, with 16 bases left in between. This CDR3 contains 14 residues. Germline CDR1 is SGHTA and CDR2 is FQGNSA. The CDR3 DNA sequence: TGTGCCAGCAGCCCCCCGCTAAGCAACCACGAGCAGTACTTC. This encodes CASSPPLSNHEQYF.

The chain employs TRBV21-1 and TRBJ2-6; the D call TRBD2 from the table was never checked on the DNA. TRBV21-1 is classified as a pseudogene. The CDR3 totals 17 residues. CDR3 region: CASSTETESSGANVLTF. DNA for the CDR3: TGTGCCAGCAGCACGGAGACGGAGAGCTCTGGGGCCAACGTCCTGACTTTC.

The chain combines TRBV13 with TRBJ2-1; 11 nucleotides align to TRBD1. Trimming cost V 0 bases and J 7 bases; bases outside gene matches: 8. Germline lookup yields CDR1 PRHDT and CDR2 FYEKMQ (reference sequence). The CDR3 length is 17 residues. The CDR3 protein is CASSLGPGTGGRNEQFF. The CDR3 nucleotides are TGTGCCAGCAGCTTAGGCCCCGGGACAGGGGGTCGAAATGAGCAGTTCTTC. Variable domain in full (rest from reference TRBV13 and TRBJ2-1): AAGVIQSPRHLIKEKRETATLKCYPIPRHDTVYWYQQGPGQDPQFLISFYEKMQSDKGSIPDRFSAQQFSDYHSELNMSSLELGDSALYFCASSLGPGTGGRNEQFFGPGTRLTVL.

The chain is built from TRBV30 and TRBJ2-5; 7 bases agree with TRBD2. Near its end, the DNA agrees better with TRBJ2-7, so the J call may be wrong. This CDR3 has 14 amino acids. Germline CDR1 is GTSNPN and CDR2 is SVGIG (reference sequence). This CDR3 reads CAWSTGGLSYEQYF. CDR3 bases: TGTGCCTGGAGTACGGGAGGCCTCTCCTACGAGCAGTACTTC.

This clone was found once. The chain links TRBV6-1 to TRBJ2-3; 7 bases match TRBD2. Trimming took 0 bases from V and 2 from J; bases not matched to a gene: 17. Germline lookup yields CDR1 MNHNS and CDR2 SASEGT. CDR3 size: 20 residues. CDR3 residues: CASSEAQAGLYRSVTDTQYF. CDR3 bases: TGTGCCAGCAGTGAAGCGCAAGCGGGGTTATACAGAAGTGTCACAGATACGCAGTATTTT.

The sample holds one count of this clone. The CDR3 DNA follows: TGTGCCAGCAGGGCGAGGAGCTATGGCTACACCTTC. Translated, it gives CASRARSYGYTF. The chain links TRBV9 to TRBJ1-2; D unclear. V shed 5 bases and J shed 4 bases, with 9 bases lying between them. Germline V gene sequence: CDR1 SGDLS, CDR2 YYNGEE. This CDR3 region has 12 residues.

The chain recombines TRBV7-7 with TRBJ2-5; D perhaps matches TRBD1 (5 bases). The DNA end is more similar to TRBJ2-7, so the J call may be wrong. The CDR3 consists of 14 residues. Looked up from germline, CDR1 is SSHAT and CDR2 is FNYEAQ (reference sequence). This CDR3 reads CASSLVGTGDEQYF. The CDR3 DNA sequence: TGTGCCAGCAGCTTAGTCGGCACAGGAGACGAGCAGTACTTC.

This clone was seen a handful of times. This sequence joins TRBV16 and TRBJ1-4; D not resolved. This CDR3 region has 18 residues. Trimming cost V 0 bases and J 0 bases, with 14 bases left between them. Germline CDR1 is KGHSY and CDR2 is FQNENV. The CDR3 is CASSQSLVRVATNEKLFF. In DNA, the CDR3 is TGTGCCAGCAGCCAATCGCTCGTCCGGGTTGCAACTAATGAAAAACTGTTTTTT.